Following are 29 T cell receptor beta chains from one sample sequenced in a study of T cell repertoires and leukemia-associated antigens. These receptors' antigens are unknown. TCRdb re-derived calls from the 5' RACE reads in MiXCR, one entry per CDR3 protein. The repertoire holds roughly 13,000 distinct CDR3 sequences, with 30% to 40% as singletons. Sequenced sample: CD3+ T cells sorted from blood and cultured. These receptor sequences come from a female donor in good health.

Note on this clonotype: A junction end diverges from the germline sequence, so it may reflect a read error. This sequence joins TRBV7-2 and TRBJ2-5; D ambiguous. This CDR3 contains 11 residues. CDR1 and CDR2 (germline): SGHTA, FQGNSA. The CDR3: CPSSLLEAQYF. The CDR3 DNA sequence: TGTCCCAGCAGCTTATTAGAGGCCCAGTACTTC.

A remark on this clonotype: Mismatch with germline at one junction end may stem from a read error. DNA of the CDR3: TGTGCCACCAAAGATTCTGGGGCCGACGTCCTTACTTTC. Translation: CATKDSGADVLTF. This sequence joins TRBV24-1 and TRBJ2-6, with D perhaps TRBD1 (5 bases). CDR1 KGHDR and CDR2 SFDVKD come from the germline V gene. The CDR3 sequence is 13 residues long.

In its sample, this clonotype is medium-sized. V usage is TRBV7-8 and J usage is TRBJ2-1; 9 nucleotides align to TRBD2. The germline gives CDR1 SGHVS, CDR2 FQNEAQ. J gave up 9 bases and V 1 base, and 19 bases lay outside the gene matches. This CDR3 spans 19 amino acids. The CDR3, as DNA: TGTGCCAGCAGCTTAGTTTTGTCTAGCGGGACGGGGCTAGTGGCTGAGCAGTTCTTC. It translates to CASSLVLSSGTGLVAEQFF.

This clonotype is medium-sized within its sample. The chain couples TRBV12-3 or TRBV12-4 to TRBJ2-1, with 8 bases lining up with TRBD2. This CDR3 has 17 residues. The V and J ends lost 3 bases and 5 bases, in that order; junction bases with no gene match: 12. The CDR3, as DNA: TGTGCCAGCAGTTTCCTTAGCGGGGTACGTATCGACAATGAGCAGTTCTTC. Protein: CASSFLSGVRIDNEQFF.

Details on this clonotype: At one end the junction does not follow the germline gene, possibly because of a read error. This chain joins TRBV11-3 and TRBJ2-6; D unresolved. Germline V gives CDR1 SGHNT, CDR2 YENEEA. CDR3 length: 16 amino acids. The DNA of the CDR3 is TGTCCCAGCAGCTTGGGTACCAACTCAGGGGCCAACGTCCTGACTTTC. This encodes CPSSLGTNSGANVLTF.

In its sample, this clonotype is medium-sized (0.01 to 0.1%). The rearrangement uses TRBV6-5 and TRBJ2-5; no reliable D call. The CDR3 contains 14 residues. V lost 10 bases to trimming and J lost 4 bases, with 19 bases between them. Germline V CDR1 and CDR2: MNHEY, SVGAGI. Written as DNA, the CDR3 is TGTGCCACCCAATCCCATTTCCCAGGAGAGACCCAGTACTTC. Its protein product is CATQSHFPGETQYF.

J is TRBJ2-7 and V is TRBV20-1; 10 nucleotides align to TRBD2. The CDR3 has 14 amino acids. Germline CDR1 and CDR2: DFQATT and SNEGSKA (reference sequence). After removal of 1 base from V and 6 bases from J, the junction contained 6 bases not matched to a gene. In DNA, the CDR3 is TGCAGTGCTAGAGTTGGAGTAGCGGGAGGCGAGCAGTACTTC. Translating gives CSARVGVAGGEQYF.

This clonotype has at least ten counts. V is TRBV5-1 and J is TRBJ2-7; D is undetermined. The CDR3 is 15 amino acids. Germline CDR1 SGHRS, CDR2 YFSETQ. Trimming shortened V by 1 base and J by 2 bases, and 13 bases separated the two germline ends. CDR3 amino acids: CASSLYLYPPYEQYF. CDR3 bases: TGCGCCAGCAGCTTGTACCTCTACCCCCCCTACGAGCAGTACTTC. Supplemented by reference TRBV5-1 and TRBJ2-7, the full variable domain reads KAGVTQTPRYLIKTRGQQVTLSCSPISGHRSVSWYQQTPGQGLQFLFEYFSETQRNKGNFPGRFSGRQFSNSRSEMNVSTLELGDSALYLCASSLYLYPPYEQYFGPGTRLTVT.

Regarding this clonotype: Given a much more abundant clone one base away, this may be a read error. The V call is TRBV11-2, the J call TRBJ1-1; 7 bases align to TRBD1. Germline lookup yields CDR1 SGHAT and CDR2 FQNNGV. This CDR3 has 13 residues. The chain's CDR3 is CARSSTGNTEASF. The CDR3 DNA reads TGTGCCCGCAGCTCGACAGGGAATACTGAAGCTTCCTTT.

This clonotype is termed medium-sized. The V gene is TRBV5-1, the J gene TRBJ2-7; 8 positions match TRBD1. V dropped 3 bases and J dropped 0; count of bases not matched to a gene: 5. Germline V gives CDR1 SGHRS, CDR2 YFSETQ. CDR3 length equals 15 residues. CDR3 protein: CASSSRGHLSYEQYF. Here the CDR3 DNA reads TGCGCCAGCAGCTCCAGGGGGCACCTCTCCTACGAGCAGTACTTC.

V gene TRBV7-3 combines with J gene TRBJ2-1; 8 nucleotides align to TRBD2. The CDR3 has 17 amino acids. Germline values: CDR1 SGHTA, CDR2 FQGTGA. J was trimmed by 9 bases and V by 5 bases; bases with no gene match: 18. The CDR3 region has the DNA TGTGCCAGCAGCCCCTTGCCTCTAGCGGGCCTCGTATGTGAGCAGTTCTTC. This codes for CASSPLPLAGLVCEQFF.

This clonotype was observed many times. J is TRBJ2-1 and V is TRBV19, with TRBD2 matching 12 bases. The germline CDR1 and CDR2 sequences are LNHDA and SQIVND (reference sequence). Germline trimming cut 5 bases from V and 15 bases from J; bases unmatched to any gene: 5. The CDR3 is 12 residues long. CDR3 in amino acids: CASSQTSGRLFF. The CDR3 region has the DNA TGTGCCAGTAGTCAGACTAGCGGGAGATTGTTCTTC.

This clonotype was counted many times. This rearrangement joins TRBV21-1 to TRBJ2-2. TRBV21-1 counts as a pseudogene. This CDR3 is built from 14 residues. In DNA form, the CDR3 reads TGTGCCAGCACTTCCGACACGAACACCGGGGAGCTGTTTTTT. Encoded protein: CASTSDTNTGELFF.

This clonotype was picked up many times. This chain connects TRBV5-8 to TRBJ2-3; maybe TRBD2 (5 bases). Trimming shortened V by 2 bases and J by 3 bases, and 10 bases separated the two germline ends. Germline-derived CDR1 and CDR2 are SGHTS and YDEGEE. The CDR3 is 14 residues long. The CDR3 loop is CASSFGVGTDTQYF. CDR3 coding DNA: TGTGCCAGCAGCTTCGGGGTAGGGACAGATACGCAGTATTTT.

Of note for this clonotype: Since the CDR3 does not end with the conserved phenylalanine or tryptophan, this likely comes from a read error. No DNA is shown, since the ends of the CDR3 on it are uncertain; the CDR3 is the one TCRdb lists. This chain joins TRBV5-3 and TRBJ2-7. TRBV5-3 is an open reading frame whose function is uncertain. Inclusive of both ends, the CDR3 amounts to 15 amino acids. The CDR3 loop reads CPRSCGTDAVYGRDS.

About this clonotype: Mismatch with germline at one junction end may stem from a read error. The chain recombines TRBV20-1 with TRBJ2-2; weak D call: TRBD2 (6 bases). Germline CDR1 reads DFQATT; CDR2 reads SNEGSKA (reference sequence). This CDR3 spans 16 amino acids. The CDR3 loop is CSAPGPSGLESGELLF. CDR3 nucleotide sequence: TGCAGTGCCCCCGGACCCAGCGGGTTAGAGTCCGGGGAGCTACTTTTT.

By sample fraction, this clonotype is medium-sized. The chain joins TRBV5-1 to TRBJ2-6, with 10 bases that match TRBD1. Per germline, CDR1 SGHRS and CDR2 YFSETQ. The junction had 5 bases not matched to a gene; V was cut back by 3 bases and J by 2 bases. There are 17 residues in the CDR3. Here the CDR3 DNA reads TGCGCCAGCAGCTCCTGGACAGGGGGGACTGGGGCCAACGTCCTGACTTTC. Its translation is CASSSWTGGTGANVLTF.

The rearrangement uses TRBV20-1 and TRBJ2-1, with D perhaps matching TRBD2 (6 bases). CDR3 length: 12 residues. V was cut by 4 bases and J by 6 bases, with 10 bases left in between. Germline V gene lookup returns CDR1 DFQATT and CDR2 SNEGSKA (reference sequence). CDR3 DNA: TGCAGTGCTACAGTCGGGGGCAATGAGCAGTTCTTC. Translating it yields CSATVGGNEQFF.

Points on this clonotype: Because it lacks the conserved phenylalanine or tryptophan at the end, this CDR3 is likely a read error. V is TRBV7-6 and J is TRBJ2-2; D is ambiguous. The V end lost 1 base, the J end lost 5 bases, and 11 bases lay between the germline ends. CDR3 size: 15 residues. Germline CDR1 and CDR2: SGHVS and FNYEAQ. CDR3 protein: CASSLDSWATGELFL. CDR3 sequence (DNA): TGTGCCAGCAGCTTAGACTCATGGGCGACCGGGGAGCTGTTTCTC.

Sample share makes this clonotype medium-sized (0.01 to 0.1%). The rearrangement joins TRBV4-1 to TRBJ2-1, with a possible D match to TRBD2 (6 bases). Germline V CDR1 and CDR2: MGHRA, YSYEKL. This CDR3 spans 14 amino acids. Trimming removed 1 base from V and 7 bases from J, with 11 bases in between. CDR3 sequence: CASSQVDRENEQFF. CDR3 bases: TGCGCCAGCAGCCAAGTTGACCGGGAGAATGAGCAGTTCTTC.

This sequence joins TRBV20-1 and TRBJ2-3; 9 nucleotides agree with TRBD2. J was trimmed by 3 bases and V by 0 bases; bases with no gene match: 10. The V gene's germline CDR1 is DFQATT and CDR2 SNEGSKA (reference sequence). This CDR3 comprises 17 residues. DNA for the CDR3: TGCAGTGCTAGAGATCCCCTAGCGGGATACGGAACAGATACGCAGTATTTT. It codes for CSARDPLAGYGTDTQYF.

This clonotype was counted at least ten times. The chain recombines TRBV7-2 with TRBJ2-5; 7 nucleotides agree with TRBD2. The length of the CDR3 is 13 residues. After removal of 7 bases from V and 1 base from J, the junction contained 3 bases not matched to a gene. CDR1 and CDR2 from the germline V gene are SGHTA and FQGNSA. CDR3: CASTTSAQETQYF. Here the CDR3 DNA reads TGTGCCAGCACCACTAGCGCCCAAGAGACCCAGTACTTC. The variable domain in full, with the rest retrieved from reference TRBV7-2 and TRBJ2-5, is GAGVSQSPSNKVTEKGKDVELRCDPISGHTALYWYRQSLGQGLEFLIYFQGNSAPDKSGLPSDRFSAERTGGSVSTLTIQRTQQEDSAVYLCASTTSAQETQYFGPGTRLLVL.

This clonotype is medium-sized. V gene TRBV7-9 combines with J gene TRBJ2-1; a weak D match, TRBD2 (5 bases). Looked up from germline, CDR1 is SEHNR and CDR2 is FQNEAQ (reference sequence). The CDR3 is made up of 11 amino acids. Trimming pared 5 bases from V and 6 bases from J, leaving 5 bases between. CDR3 sequence: CASSRGNEQFF. In DNA form, the CDR3 reads TGTGCCAGCAGCCGGGGCAATGAGCAGTTCTTC.

The chain recombines TRBV12-3 or TRBV12-4 with TRBJ2-2; TRBD1 agrees at 9 bases. J gave up 7 bases and V 8 bases, and 11 bases lay outside the gene matches. The CDR3 totals 15 residues. The DNA for the CDR3 is TGTGCCAGCTCCTCCGGGACAGGGCTGGACGGGGAGCTGTTTTTT. Translated, it gives CASSSGTGLDGELFF.

This chain connects TRBV20-1 to TRBJ2-3; D remains ambiguous. The CDR3 consists of 14 residues. CDR1 and CDR2 from the germline V gene are DFQATT and SNEGSKA (reference sequence). The CDR3, as DNA: TGCAGGGCTTCGCTGGCAGGCAACACAGATACGCAGTATTTT. Translation gives CRASLAGNTDTQYF.

A remark on this clonotype: A read error may account for a junction end that differs from germline. The rearrangement joins TRBV5-1 to TRBJ2-7, with D perhaps matching TRBD1 or TRBD2 (5 bases each). The CDR3 is 14 residues long. Germline V gene lookup returns CDR1 SGHRS and CDR2 YFSETQ. CDR3 nucleotide sequence: TGCGCCAGCAGCTCCCGGGACGGGATCTACGAGCAGCACTTC. It codes for CASSSRDGIYEQHF.

The chain is built from TRBV7-8 and TRBJ2-2; 7 nucleotides align to TRBD1. This CDR3 has 16 residues. J lost 7 bases, V lost 2 bases, and 10 bases had no gene match. Germline V lookup: CDR1 SGHVS, CDR2 FQNEAQ. CDR3 sequence: CASSLIGTDQSGELFF. The CDR3, as DNA: TGTGCCAGCAGCTTAATAGGGACAGATCAGAGCGGGGAGCTGTTTTTT.

The table lists this clonotype with many counts. The V call is TRBV13, the J call TRBJ2-7; TRBD2 matches 12 bases. Germline trimming cut 5 bases from V and 7 bases from J; bases unmatched to any gene: 12. Germline lookup yields CDR1 PRHDT and CDR2 FYEKMQ (reference sequence). The CDR3 runs to 16 residues. The CDR3 DNA is TGTGCCAGCAGCAAGACTAGCGGGAGTTCCACAGGGGAGCAGTACTTC. The encoded protein is CASSKTSGSSTGEQYF.

This clonotype is classed as medium-sized. This chain joins TRBV27 and TRBJ2-7; D is unclear. This CDR3 region has 13 residues. Deletions cut 2 bases from V and 6 bases from J, with 11 bases between. The germline CDR1 and CDR2 sequences are MNHEY and SMNVEV (reference sequence). CDR3 region: CASSLGVASEQYF. Here the CDR3 DNA reads TGTGCCAGCAGTTTAGGGGTAGCTTCCGAGCAGTACTTC.